Sequencing of this T cell receptor (beta chain) was carried out in a study of PD-L1 blockade in urothelial cancer. The wider study: Intravenous atezolizumab, 1,200 mg every 3 weeks, was begun by patients around 2014. Between 0 and 3 chemotherapy regimens preceded treatment for each patient. Study conclusions and caveats: Clones that were tumor-associated expanded more in the blood of durable-benefit patients at 3 weeks.

This sample's time point: pretreatment peripheral blood. Generated by immunoSEQ multiplex PCR, the TCRdb table keeps only in-frame clones and is missing some. Among some 65,000 clones, 81% were seen once, and the ten largest hold 3.2%. Germline CDR1 MDHEN, CDR2 SYDVKM. The V gene end was trimmed by 7 bases and the J gene end by 4 bases; junction bases not matched to a gene: 9. CDR3 length equals 14 residues. Comments on this clone: The antigen remains undetermined.

The sequence derives from a man between 70 and 80 years old with urothelial cancer. The sequencing used PBMCs, collected around atezolizumab (anti-PD-L1) treatment. V gene TRBV28 combines with J gene TRBJ2-7, with 8 bases identical to TRBD2. The CDR3 DNA sequence: TGTGCCAGCACAAAAGGCACTAGCGGTTACGAGCAGTACTTC. Protein: CASTKGTSGYEQYF. Full variable domain (outside the CDR3, taken from reference TRBV28 and TRBJ2-7): DVKVTQSSRYLVKRTGEKVFLECVQDMDHENMFWYRQDPGLGLRLIYFSYDVKMKEKGDIPEGYSVSREKKERFSLILESASTNQTSMYLCASTKGTSGYEQYFGPGTRLTVT.